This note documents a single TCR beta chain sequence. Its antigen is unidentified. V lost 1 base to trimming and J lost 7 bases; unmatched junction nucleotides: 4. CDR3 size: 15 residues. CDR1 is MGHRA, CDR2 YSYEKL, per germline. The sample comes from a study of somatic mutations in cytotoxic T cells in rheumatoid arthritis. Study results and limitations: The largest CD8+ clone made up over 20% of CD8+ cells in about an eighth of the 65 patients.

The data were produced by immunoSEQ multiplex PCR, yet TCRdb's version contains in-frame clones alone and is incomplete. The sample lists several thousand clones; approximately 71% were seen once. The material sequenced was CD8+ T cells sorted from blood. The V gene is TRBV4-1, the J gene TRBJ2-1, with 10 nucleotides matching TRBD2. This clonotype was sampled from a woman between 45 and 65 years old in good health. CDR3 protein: CASSQGSGGRNEQFF. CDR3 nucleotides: TGCGCCAGCAGCCAAGGTAGCGGGGGGAGGAATGAGCAGTTCTTC.